The source of this TCR beta chain is a study of blood T cell repertoires in COVID-19. Study as a whole: There were acute and convalescent COVID-19 samples, and they came from the United States, Italy and Spain. The analysed material was cDNA or gDNA that came from T cells, B-cell-depleted T cells, or PBMCs.

In the study's own analysis: Estimation of nucleated cell counts was performed using reference gene primer amplification. Sequenced by immunoSEQ multiplex PCR; TCRdb stores in-frame clones only, minus some. V, J and clone size were drawn from that table, and D and trimming were deduced from the DNA. The table lists approximately 96,000 clones, over 70% of them singletons, with approximately 12% in the top ten. Trimming shortened V by 5 bases and J by 0 bases, and 22 bases separated the two germline ends. The germline gives CDR1 MNHNY, CDR2 SVGAGI (reference sequence). This CDR3 region has 18 residues.

Sequencing was carried out using peripheral blood. The chain links TRBV6-6 to TRBJ2-5, with a possible D match to TRBD1 (6 bases). The clonotype comes from a woman of 80 years or more with acute or convalescent COVID-19. CDR3 region: CASSRRGWGGKNQETQYF. In nucleotides, the CDR3 is TGTGCCAGCAGTCGCAGGGGATGGGGTGGGAAGAACCAAGAGACCCAGTACTTC.